One and the same sample provided the 17 T cell receptor beta chains below, sequenced in a study of T-cell reconstitution after alpha-beta-depleted transplantation in children. Whole-study results and caveats: As was reported, about two months after transplant, alpha-beta T cells came from several hundred expanded graft clones.

Preparing the TCRbeta library involved the use of unique molecular identifiers. TCRdb re-derived calls from the PCR reads in MiXCR, one entry per CDR3 protein. The table shows about 32,000 distinct CDR3 sequences, with about 7% occurring only once. No antigen is known for these receptors. The starting material was peripheral blood, obtained 60 days after TCRalphabeta/CD19-depleted stem cell transplant. These receptors all stem from a child under two years old who had a stem cell transplant for acute myeloid leukemia, so the T cells may come from the graft donor.

This clonotype was picked up many times. This chain joins TRBV28 and TRBJ1-6; D is uncertain. This CDR3 is 14 amino acids long. Trimming shortened V by 0 bases and J by 6 bases, and 6 bases separated the two germline ends. Germline lookup yields CDR1 MDHEN and CDR2 SYDVKM. The CDR3: CASSLWVFNSPLHF. CDR3 bases: TGTGCCAGCAGTTTATGGGTTTTTAATTCACCCCTCCACTTT.

This clonotype appeared many times. The V and J genes are TRBV10-3 and TRBJ2-2; 13 bases are a match to TRBD2. Germline V CDR1 and CDR2: ENHRY, SYGVKD. The CDR3 is 16 amino acids. The ends lost 3 bases at V and 4 bases at J; junction bases unmatched: 2. CDR3 protein: CAISERLAGGTGELFF. CDR3 in DNA: TGTGCCATCAGTGAACGACTAGCGGGGGGCACCGGGGAGCTGTTTTTT.

The V and J genes are TRBV6-6 and TRBJ1-1; D is unresolved. Germline assignment: CDR1 MNHNY and CDR2 SVGAGI (reference sequence). The CDR3 runs to 11 residues. Trimming took off 7 bases at V and 7 bases at J, with 10 bases between the two ends. CDR3 protein: CASIRGGEAFF. DNA for the CDR3: TGTGCCAGCATCCGAGGTGGTGAAGCTTTCTTT.

This clonotype was seen only a few times. This rearrangement joins TRBV3-1 to TRBJ2-1; D is perhaps TRBD2 (5 bases). Germline V lookup: CDR1 LGHDT, CDR2 YNNKEL (reference sequence). CDR3 length: 16 amino acids. V gave up 4 bases and J gave up 5 bases, with 18 bases separating them. The CDR3 sequence is CASSPYGGFNNNEQFF. In DNA form, the CDR3 reads TGTGCCAGCAGCCCGTACGGAGGCTTTAATAACAATGAGCAGTTCTTC.

In this sample, this clonotype turned up once. The chain joins TRBV12-3 or TRBV12-4 to TRBJ2-1; D may match TRBD1 or TRBD2 (5 bases each). CDR3 size: 18 residues. The CDR3 loop is CTFCLARLARGVFNEQFF. The DNA for the CDR3 is TGTACCTTCTGTTTAGCGCGATTGGCTAGAGGGGTCTTCAATGAGCAGTTCTTC.

This clonotype has a count of ten or more. V and J are TRBV7-2 and TRBJ2-7; D call uncertain. Per the germline V gene, CDR1 is SGHTA and CDR2 is FQGNSA. There are 15 residues in the CDR3. Trimming cost V 3 bases and J 5 bases, with 17 bases left between them. CDR3 sequence reads: CASSFPGSLGHEQYF. CDR3 coding DNA: TGTGCCAGCAGCTTTCCGGGCTCCCTGGGCCACGAGCAGTACTTC.

Ten or more counts support this clonotype. This chain connects TRBV7-2 to TRBJ2-3; TRBD2 might be the D (5 bases). Per the germline V gene, CDR1 is SGHTA and CDR2 is FQGNSA. V lost 1 base and J 1 base, leaving 6 bases between the germline ends. The CDR3 covers 14 residues. CDR3 sequence: CASSLEAGTDTQYF. CDR3 sequence (DNA): TGTGCCAGCAGCTTAGAAGCGGGCACAGATACGCAGTATTTT.

This clonotype has ten or more counts. An end of the junction differs from the germline gene, which may be a read error. The CDR3 DNA sequence: TGTGCCAGCAGTCTATCGAACACCGGGGAGCTGTTTTTT. Translated: CASSLSNTGELFF. This rearrangement joins TRBV27 to TRBJ2-2; D is undetermined. Germline V CDR1 and CDR2: MNHEY, SMNVEV (reference sequence). CDR3 size: 13 residues.

This clonotype was counted ten times or more. This chain joins TRBV6-2 or TRBV6-3 and TRBJ1-5; no reliable D call. Germline values: CDR1 MNHEY, CDR2 SVGEGT. The length of the CDR3 is 13 residues. V was cut by 2 bases and J by 6 bases, with 8 bases left in between. CDR3 residues: CASSYKTGQPQHF. In DNA, the CDR3 is TGTGCCAGCAGTTACAAGACGGGTCAGCCCCAGCATTTT.

This clonotype was counted ten times or more. The V gene is TRBV5-5, the J gene TRBJ2-7, with a weak D call TRBD1 (6 bases). The germline V gene has CDR1 SGHKS and CDR2 YYEKEE (reference sequence). The V end lost 4 bases, the J end lost 2 bases, and 10 bases lay between the germline ends. The CDR3 runs 13 residues. CDR3 protein: CASSRDRPYEQYF. The CDR3, as DNA: TGTGCCAGCAGCCGTGACAGGCCCTACGAGCAGTACTTC.

Many counts were recorded for this clonotype. The chain has TRBV20-1 and TRBJ1-1; weak D call: TRBD1 (6 bases). The CDR3 length is 13 residues. Germline V gene data show CDR1 as DFQATT and CDR2 as SNEGSKA (reference sequence). Trimming stripped 0 bases from V and 7 bases from J, with 12 bases between. CDR3: CSARDRGGIEAFF. CDR3 nucleotides: TGCAGTGCTAGAGATAGGGGGGGGATTGAAGCTTTCTTT.

This clonotype was seen ten or more times. This sequence joins TRBV27 and TRBJ2-1; 9 bases match TRBD1. J lost 6 bases, V lost 3 bases, and 3 bases had no gene match. CDR3 length: 14 residues. Germline CDR1 reads MNHEY; CDR2 reads SMNVEV (reference sequence). The CDR3 reads CASSFPGQGNEQFF. Here the CDR3 DNA reads TGTGCCAGCAGTTTTCCGGGACAGGGCAATGAGCAGTTCTTC.

This clonotype was observed many times. V usage is TRBV5-1 and J usage is TRBJ1-1, with 7 bases that match TRBD1. Losses at the gene ends were 7 bases for V and 4 bases for J; bases not matched to a gene: 4. CDR1 and CDR2 (germline): SGHRS, YFSETQ. This CDR3 region has 12 residues. The CDR3 spells CASQGGGTEAFF. CDR3 DNA: TGCGCCAGCCAGGGGGGGGGCACTGAAGCTTTCTTT. The variable domain in full, with the rest retrieved from reference TRBV5-1 and TRBJ1-1, is KAGVTQTPRYLIKTRGQQVTLSCSPISGHRSVSWYQQTPGQGLQFLFEYFSETQRNKGNFPGRFSGRQFSNSRSEMNVSTLELGDSALYLCASQGGGTEAFFGQGTRLTVV.

The chain recombines TRBV19 with TRBJ1-1; D uncertain. CDR3 length: 12 residues. V was pared by 3 bases and J by 4 bases, with 6 bases between. The V gene's germline CDR1 is LNHDA and CDR2 SQIVND (reference sequence). CDR3 nucleotides: TGTGCCAGTAGTATGGGATTCACTGAAGCTTTCTTT. Protein product: CASSMGFTEAFF.

This clonotype showed up many times. V is TRBV7-3 and J is TRBJ1-1, with a tentative D call TRBD1 (6 bases). V was shortened by 6 bases and J by 4 bases, with 18 bases between the two germline ends. The CDR3 loop spans 15 amino acids. Germline CDR1 is SGHTA and CDR2 is FQGTGA. Here the CDR3 reads CASSYHGGRPTEAFF. CDR3 bases: TGTGCCAGCAGTTATCACGGGGGCCGACCCACTGAAGCTTTCTTT. Full variable domain (outside the CDR3, taken from reference TRBV7-3 and TRBJ1-1): GAGVSQTPSNKVTEKGKYVELRCDPISGHTALYWYRQSLGQGPEFLIYFQGTGAADDSGLPNDRFFAVRPEGSVSTLKIQRTERGDSAVYLCASSYHGGRPTEAFFGQGTRLTVV.

There are many counts of this clonotype. This rearrangement joins TRBV4-3 to TRBJ2-2; maybe TRBD2 (7 bases). Trimming took off 0 bases at V and 2 bases at J, with 16 bases between the two ends. CDR1 is LGHNA, CDR2 YSLEER, per germline. This CDR3 contains 18 residues. The CDR3 loop is CASSQDRGDYLNTGELFF. In DNA, the CDR3 is TGCGCCAGCAGCCAAGATAGGGGGGACTACCTTAACACCGGGGAGCTGTTTTTT.

This clonotype was observed at least ten times. This chain joins TRBV11-2 and TRBJ2-2; 10 nucleotides agree with TRBD2. CDR3 size: 16 residues. V gave up 5 bases and J gave up 6 bases; unmatched junction bases: 9. Germline CDR1 reads SGHAT; CDR2 reads FQNNGV. The CDR3 protein is CASSRSGRTPAGELFF. In nucleotides, the CDR3 is TGTGCCAGCAGCCGTAGCGGGAGGACCCCCGCCGGGGAGCTGTTTTTT.